This TCR beta chain was found in a study of blood T cell repertoires in COVID-19. As for the study in general: Researchers got acute and convalescent COVID-19 samples from the United States, Italy and Spain.

CDR3 length: 15 amino acids. Between the trimmed V and J ends, which lost 2 bases and 6 bases, there was a span of 16 bases. Germline values: CDR1 SGHRS, CDR2 YFSETQ. Per the study methods: Estimates of nucleated cell counts were drawn from the amplification of reference gene primers. The method was immunoSEQ multiplex PCR; TCRdb's version includes in-frame clones alone and lacks a portion of them. That table is the source of V, J and clone size, and D and trimming were worked out from the DNA. The repertoire has approximately 140,000 clones, about four fifths of them found once; the top ten carry 4.5% to 6%. It was within 2 weeks before study entry that exposed participants met a COVID-19 case.

The sequenced material came from PBMCs or T cells enriched from blood (not recorded which). The source of this sequence is a woman in her forties or fifties who had been exposed to COVID-19. J is TRBJ2-3 and V is TRBV5-1; tentative D call: TRBD2 (7 bases). CDR3 nucleotides: TGCGCCAGCAGCTTTTCGGGGGGCCGGGAGGATACGCAGTATTTT. Protein: CASSFSGGREDTQYF.